Below, 20 T cell receptor beta chains from the same sample are listed, as sequenced in a study of T cells in Graves' hyperthyroidism and ophthalmopathy. Amplified TCR beta CDR3 regions came from RNA transcripts. HTBI primers drove first-round RT-PCR of the TCR CDR3. Each CDR3 protein is one row after TCRdb ran MiXCR on the multiplex PCR reads. The data contain a few hundred thousand distinct CDR3 sequences, 11% to 15% of them singletons. Sequenced input: blood. The source is a woman in her 30s with Graves' hyperthyroidism that later progressed to Graves' ophthalmopathy.

The sample holds a few counts of this clonotype. The chain employs TRBV6-5 and TRBJ1-5; no clear D gene. The germline CDR1 and CDR2 sequences are MNHEY and SVGAGI. The CDR3 has 15 amino acids. The V gene lost 0 bases and the J gene lost 2 bases, with 8 bases spanning the gap. The CDR3 loop reads CASSYSGDGNQPQHF. For the CDR3, the DNA is TGTGCCAGCAGTTACTCTGGGGATGGCAATCAGCCCCAGCATTTT.

This clonotype was recorded many times. The chain employs TRBV12-3 or TRBV12-4 and TRBJ2-3, with D possibly called TRBD1 or TRBD2 (5 bases each). The CDR3 covers 16 residues. Trimming stripped 2 bases from V and 2 bases from J, with 14 bases between. CDR3 sequence (DNA): TGTGCCAGCAGTTTATGGGCCGGGGCAACCACAGATACGCAGTATTTT. Protein product: CASSLWAGATTDTQYF.

This clonotype was counted at least ten times. This chain joins TRBV20-1 and TRBJ2-7, with 10 bases aligning to TRBD2. The CDR3 loop spans 21 amino acids. V gave up 0 bases and J gave up 3 bases; unmatched junction bases: 23. Germline V gene sequence: CDR1 DFQATT, CDR2 SNEGSKA (reference sequence). The CDR3 nucleotides are TGCAGTGCTAGAGATAGATCTCCCCGGAGATTCGGGACTAGCGTTTACTACGAGCAGTACTTC. This encodes CSARDRSPRRFGTSVYYEQYF.

In its sample, this clonotype was seen many times. This sequence joins TRBV6-1 and TRBJ1-2, with D perhaps TRBD1 (5 bases). Germline lookup yields CDR1 MNHNS and CDR2 SASEGT. V dropped 5 bases and J dropped 4 bases, with 14 bases sitting between them. CDR3 size: 14 residues. The CDR3 DNA follows: TGTGCCAGCAGTAGGACAAGGCTTGTCTATGGCTACACCTTC. Amino acid sequence: CASSRTRLVYGYTF.

The chain recombines TRBV10-3 with TRBJ2-7; 11 nucleotides agree with TRBD2. The CDR3 is made up of 18 amino acids. V shed 6 bases, J shed 3 bases, and the junction held 16 bases outside the gene matches. Germline-derived CDR1 and CDR2 are ENHRY and SYGVKD. In nucleotides, the CDR3 is TGTGCCATCAGGGATAATTCCGGGACTAGCGGCCTTAGCTACGAGCAGTACTTC. This codes for CAIRDNSGTSGLSYEQYF.

The V call is TRBV20-1, the J call TRBJ2-1, with TRBD2 identical over 14 bases. V was pared by 5 bases and J by 5 bases, with 8 bases of the junction left unmatched. The length of the CDR3 is 16 residues. Germline V gene lookup returns CDR1 DFQATT and CDR2 SNEGSKA (reference sequence). This chain's CDR3 is CSASGTSGSSNNEQFF. As DNA, the CDR3 is TGCAGTGCTTCCGGGACTAGCGGGAGTAGCAACAATGAGCAGTTCTTC.

Many counts were recorded for this clonotype. This chain joins TRBV7-9 and TRBJ2-1; D is ambiguous. Germline V gives CDR1 SEHNR, CDR2 FQNEAQ (reference sequence). CDR3 length: 14 residues. Trimming removed 4 bases at V and 0 bases at J, with 7 bases between. Here the CDR3 reads CASSSEYSYNEQFF. The DNA of the CDR3 is TGTGCCAGCAGCTCCGAATACTCCTACAATGAGCAGTTCTTC.

This clonotype has a count of ten or more. The chain employs TRBV30 and TRBJ1-5; D is undetermined. CDR3 length equals 15 residues. CDR1 and CDR2 from the germline V gene are GTSNPN and SVGIG (reference sequence). The V end was cut by 0 bases, the J end by 0 bases, with 9 bases between. As DNA, the CDR3 is TGTGCCTGGAGTGTAGGCGGTCATAGCAATCAGCCCCAGCATTTT. Its protein product is CAWSVGGHSNQPQHF.

This clonotype was seen repeatedly, ten times or more. The rearrangement uses TRBV28 and TRBJ2-7; D gene unclear. Trimming removed 6 bases from V and 4 bases from J, with 7 bases in between. The CDR3 has 11 amino acids. CDR1 MDHEN and CDR2 SYDVKM come from the germline V gene. The CDR3, as DNA: TGTGCCAGCAGCCTCCGGTACGAGCAGTACTTC. This translates into CASSLRYEQYF.

Only a few counts were recorded for this clonotype. The chain carries TRBV7-2 and TRBJ2-3, with 12 bases fitting TRBD2. The CDR3 has 17 amino acids. Germline V lookup: CDR1 SGHTA, CDR2 FQGNSA. Unmatched junction bases numbered 7, after V lost 4 bases and J lost 2 bases. The CDR3 sequence is CASSSQTSGRFTDTQYF. CDR3 coding DNA: TGTGCCAGCAGCTCACAAACTAGCGGGAGGTTCACAGATACGCAGTATTTT.

This clonotype has a count of ten or more. The V gene is TRBV20-1, the J gene TRBJ1-2; the D gene is possibly TRBD1 (6 bases). CDR3 length: 16 residues. Trimming stripped 7 bases from V and 0 bases from J, with 21 bases between. CDR1 is DFQATT, CDR2 SNEGSKA, per germline (reference sequence). The CDR3 DNA reads as TGCAGTGTTTACCTGACAGGTCCTAAGCCTAACTATGGCTACACCTTC. It is translated as CSVYLTGPKPNYGYTF.

The V and J genes are TRBV4-2 and TRBJ1-1, with a possible D match to TRBD1 (5 bases). CDR3 length equals 15 residues. The V and J ends lost 1 base and 1 base respectively, with 10 bases between them. Germline V lookup: CDR1 LGHNA, CDR2 YNFKEQ. The CDR3 loop reads CASSQVRQTNTEAFF. CDR3 sequence (DNA): TGTGCCAGCAGCCAAGTAAGACAGACGAACACTGAAGCTTTCTTT.

This clonotype has more than one count but fewer than ten. One junction end disagrees with the germline gene, perhaps due to a read error. The chain employs TRBV5-8 and TRBJ2-1; possible D gene TRBD1, 6 bases. The CDR3 contains 17 residues. Germline V CDR1 and CDR2: SGHTS, YDEGEE. As DNA, the CDR3 is TGCGCCAGCAGCTTGGAGGTTGGGGGCATAGGACACAATGAGCAGTTCTTC. This sequence encodes CASSLEVGGIGHNEQFF.

V and J are TRBV12-3 or TRBV12-4 and TRBJ2-1; no clear D. Trimming left V 6 bases short and J 4 bases short, with 7 bases between. This CDR3 spans 12 amino acids. The chain's CDR3 is CASRRYYNEQFF. In nucleotides, the CDR3 is TGTGCCAGCAGGCGGTATTACAATGAGCAGTTCTTC.

This clonotype was recorded many times. The chain links TRBV27 to TRBJ2-1, with a weak D call TRBD1 (5 bases). This CDR3 comprises 13 residues. The V end was cut by 0 bases, the J end by 10 bases, with 10 bases between. CDR1 and CDR2 from the germline V gene are MNHEY and SMNVEV (reference sequence). The CDR3: CASSLSGAQEQFF. CDR3 coding DNA: TGTGCCAGCAGTTTATCAGGGGCACAAGAGCAGTTCTTC.

This clonotype appeared a few times. The rearrangement links TRBV6-1 to TRBJ1-1; D gene uncertain. CDR1 is MNHNS and CDR2 is SASEGT in the germline V gene. The CDR3 spans 16 residues. V shed 1 base and J shed 5 bases, with 17 bases lying between them. For the CDR3, the DNA is TGTGCCAGCAGTGAAGTCGGTTATTTAGTCCTTACTGAAGCTTTCTTT. It is translated as CASSEVGYLVLTEAFF.

This clonotype was counted ten times or more. The genes are TRBV12-3 or TRBV12-4 and TRBJ2-7; the D gene could be TRBD1 or TRBD2 (5 bases each). CDR3 length: 14 amino acids. V dropped 1 base and J dropped 0 bases, with 7 bases sitting between them. CDR3 loop: CASSLGGTSYEQYF. The CDR3 DNA sequence: TGTGCCAGCAGTTTAGGAGGGACCTCCTACGAGCAGTACTTC.

This clonotype occurred many times. The J gene is TRBJ1-1, the V gene TRBV7-9; 12 bases line up with TRBD1. The CDR3 runs 18 residues. V trimming: 5 bases; J trimming: 1 base; junction bases outside the gene matches: 11. In germline, CDR1 is SEHNR, CDR2 FQNEAQ (reference sequence). The CDR3 sequence is CASSILPGQGAANTEAFF. The CDR3 DNA follows: TGTGCCAGCAGCATACTACCGGGACAGGGGGCGGCGAACACTGAAGCTTTCTTT. Complete variable domain (other parts from reference TRBV7-9 and TRBJ1-1): DTGVSQNPRHKITKRGQNVTFRCDPISEHNRLYWYRQTLGQGPEFLTYFQNEAQLEKSRLLSDRFSAERPKGSFSTLEIQRTEQGDSAMYLCASSILPGQGAANTEAFFGQGTRLTVV.

The sample holds a few counts of this clonotype. This chain's CDR3 is CAISDLGETGANVLTF. The CDR3 nucleotides are TGTGCCATCAGTGATTTGGGGGAAACTGGGGCCAACGTCCTGACTTTC. The rearrangement joins TRBV10-3 to TRBJ2-6; D possibly uses TRBD1 or TRBD2 (5 bases each). Looked up from germline, CDR1 is ENHRY and CDR2 is SYGVKD. The CDR3 contains 16 residues. Trimming cost V 3 bases and J 2 bases, with 11 bases left between them.

The gene calls are TRBV24-1 and TRBJ1-5; D gene unclear. Trimming removed 2 bases at V and 4 bases at J, with 14 bases between. From germline, CDR1 is KGHDR and CDR2 SFDVKD. This CDR3 has 16 amino acids. The CDR3 sequence: CATSDSDGRINQPQHF. DNA of the CDR3: TGTGCCACCAGTGATTCTGACGGAAGAATTAATCAGCCCCAGCATTTT.